This T cell receptor beta chain was identified during a study of PD-L1 blockade in urothelial cancer. CDR3 size: 13 residues. Germline CDR1 reads SGHDN; CDR2 reads FVKESK. With 3 bases removed from V and 7 bases from J, the gap between germline ends came to 12 bases. TCRdb's copy holds only in-frame clones and misses some; the assay was immunoSEQ multiplex PCR. The sample gives under 55,000 clones, around 82% of which show up once; about 5.8% is in the top ten. The rearrangement uses TRBV14 and TRBJ2-5, with a tentative D call TRBD2 (7 bases). The sequencing used PBMCs, collected around atezolizumab (anti-PD-L1) treatment. The receptor was isolated from a man in his forties or fifties with urothelial cancer. The DNA for the CDR3 is TGTGCCAGCAGCCAGGCGGGGGCTGGGACCCAGTACTTC. Amino acid sequence: CASSQAGAGTQYF.